The 19 T cell receptor beta chains listed next were all sequenced from one sample in a study of T cell repertoires in cytomegalovirus infection. From the reads, TCRdb called clonotypes with MiXCR, one entry per CDR3 protein. The profile shows about 110,000 distinct CDR3 sequences, roughly 39% of them singletons. The antigens of these receptors remain unknown. Sequenced material: CD8+ T cells from cultured PBMCs, taken from culture after CMV antigen stimulation. These receptor sequences come from a human donor in good health (CMV status not recorded). Some clones in this sample may be carry-over from other donors' samples.

This clonotype was counted at least ten times. The rearrangement uses TRBV6-6 and TRBJ2-5; D ambiguous. The V gene's germline CDR1 is MNHNY and CDR2 SVGAGI (reference sequence). The CDR3 consists of 14 residues. Deletions cut 5 bases from V and 5 bases from J, with 15 bases between. CDR3 in DNA: TGTGCCAGCAGTCCCGGGCCTATTATGGAGACCCAGTACTTC. Residues: CASSPGPIMETQYF.

V gene TRBV5-1 combines with J gene TRBJ2-7; D remains unclear. Germline V gives CDR1 SGHRS, CDR2 YFSETQ. CDR3 size: 15 residues. Trimming left V 0 bases short and J 3 bases short, with 13 bases between. CDR3 residues: CASSLESALIYEQYF. CDR3 in DNA: TGCGCCAGCAGCTTGGAGTCCGCCTTGATCTACGAGCAGTACTTC.

Comment on this clonotype: Germline is not matched at one junction end, which may reflect a read error. The chain recombines TRBV7-3 with TRBJ1-1; the D is unclear. Germline V gene lookup returns CDR1 SGHTA and CDR2 FQGTGA. This CDR3 is built from 13 residues. CDR3 residues: CASSLTLAAEAFF. DNA of the CDR3: TGTGCCAGCAGCTTAACGTTGGCAGCTGAGGCTTTCTTT.

This clonotype was observed a few times. The V gene is TRBV4-1, the J gene TRBJ2-1; 9 bases agree with TRBD1. CDR1 and CDR2 (germline): MGHRA, YSYEKL. This CDR3 spans 15 amino acids. V lost 5 bases, J lost 3 bases, and 5 bases stayed unmatched. CDR3 residues: CASSTRDRDYNEQFF. CDR3 sequence (DNA): TGCGCCAGCAGCACCCGGGACAGGGACTACAATGAGCAGTTCTTC.

In the case of this clonotype: This may be a read error: a much more frequent sequence differs by one nucleotide. This chain uses TRBV7-6 with TRBJ2-5; no definite D call. CDR1 and CDR2 from the germline V gene are SGHVS and FNYEAQ. The CDR3 consists of 16 residues. The V end lost 4 bases, the J end lost 3 bases, and 18 bases lay between the germline ends. In DNA form, the CDR3 reads TGTGCCAGCAGCTCTCGACTGGGCCTTTGGGAAGAGACCCAGTACTTC. The encoded protein is CASSSRLGLWEETQYF.

V and J are TRBV12-3 or TRBV12-4 and TRBJ1-1; D remains unclear. This CDR3 region has 14 residues. V lost 2 bases to trimming and J lost 2 bases, with 9 bases between them. CDR3 in DNA: TGTGCCAGCAGTTTAAGTTTCCATAACACTGAAGCTTTCTTT. Protein product: CASSLSFHNTEAFF.

This clonotype was counted many times. The rearrangement joins TRBV19 to TRBJ2-7, with TRBD1 matching 9 bases. This CDR3 is built from 13 residues. Losses at the gene ends were 5 bases for V and 4 bases for J; bases not matched to a gene: 3. Germline values: CDR1 LNHDA, CDR2 SQIVND (reference sequence). CDR3 sequence: CASSFGTGYEQYF. The CDR3 bases are TGTGCCAGTAGTTTCGGGACAGGGTACGAGCAGTACTTC. The full variable domain, in which reference TRBV19 and TRBJ2-7 provide the parts outside the CDR3, is DGGITQSPKYLFRKEGQNVTLSCEQNLNHDAMYWYRQDPGQGLRLIYYSQIVNDFQKGDIAEGYSVSREKKESFPLTVTSAQKNPTAFYLCASSFGTGYEQYFGPGTRLTVT.

There are many counts of this clonotype. This chain connects TRBV28 to TRBJ2-5; maybe TRBD1 (5 bases). The CDR3 contains 14 residues. Trimming took off 8 bases at V and 6 bases at J, with 19 bases between the two ends. The germline V gene has CDR1 MDHEN and CDR2 SYDVKM. CDR3 sequence (DNA): TGTGCCAGCTGTCAAGACGGTGGGGCGCAGACCCAGTACTTC. It is translated as CASCQDGGAQTQYF.

The V gene is TRBV6-1, the J gene TRBJ2-3; weak D call: TRBD1 (5 bases). Between the trimmed V and J ends, which lost 1 base and 2 bases, there was a span of 10 bases. Germline lookup yields CDR1 MNHNS and CDR2 SASEGT. The CDR3 contains 15 residues. The CDR3 bases are TGTGCCAGCAGTGAAGGGACATCCCTCACAGATACGCAGTATTTT. It specifies CASSEGTSLTDTQYF.

This clonotype was counted at least ten times. The CDR3 DNA sequence: TGTGCCAGCAGTGAACGGGGTTTCAATGAAAAACTGTTTTTT. Residues: CASSERGFNEKLFF. The chain joins TRBV2 to TRBJ1-4; no definite D call. Germline assignment: CDR1 SNHLY and CDR2 FYNNEI. Trimming removed 2 bases from V and 5 bases from J, with 9 bases in between. The CDR3 is 14 residues long.

This chain joins TRBV12-3 or TRBV12-4 and TRBJ1-1, with a possible D match to TRBD1 (6 bases). V was clipped by 5 bases and J by 1 base, with 11 bases between them. This CDR3 comprises 14 residues. The DNA for the CDR3 is TGTGCCAGCAGTACAGGGCTACCGAACACTGAAGCTTTCTTT. Its translation is CASSTGLPNTEAFF.

This chain connects TRBV5-1 to TRBJ2-5; TRBD1 might be the D (5 bases). V lost 4 bases, J lost 2 bases, and 12 bases lay in between. From germline, CDR1 is SGHRS and CDR2 YFSETQ. The CDR3 is 14 amino acids. The CDR3 reads CASSTDRQQETQYF. Here the CDR3 DNA reads TGCGCCAGCAGCACCGACAGACAGCAAGAGACCCAGTACTTC.

The V and J genes are TRBV12-3 or TRBV12-4 and TRBJ2-3; D is ambiguous. Trimming pared 5 bases from V and 6 bases from J, leaving 3 bases between. The CDR3 is 10 residues long. The chain's CDR3 is CASSTDTQYF. Here the CDR3 DNA reads TGTGCCAGCAGTACCGATACGCAGTATTTT.

The chain has TRBV6-1 and TRBJ2-1; tentatively, D is TRBD1 (5 bases). The CDR3 totals 16 residues. The V end was cut by 2 bases, the J end by 0 bases, with 11 bases between. Germline V gives CDR1 MNHNS, CDR2 SASEGT. The CDR3 loop is CASSEFYRSSYNEQFF. The CDR3 DNA sequence: TGTGCCAGCAGTGAATTTTACAGGAGCTCCTACAATGAGCAGTTCTTC.

This rearrangement joins TRBV4-1 to TRBJ2-3; no clear D. V shed 0 bases and J shed 5 bases, with 6 bases lying between them. The CDR3 has 13 residues. Germline assignment: CDR1 MGHRA and CDR2 YSYEKL. CDR3 nucleotide sequence: TGCGCCAGCAGCCAAGATCGGAGAGATACGCAGTATTTT. Translating it yields CASSQDRRDTQYF.

This clonotype came up a few times. The DNA of the CDR3 is TGTGCCAGCGCGACAGGGCTCTACGAGCAGTACTTC. This sequence encodes CASATGLYEQYF. This rearrangement joins TRBV2 to TRBJ2-7; 7 bases are a match to TRBD1. This CDR3 is built from 12 residues. With V trimmed by 8 bases and J by 3 bases, 4 bases remained unmatched. CDR1 and CDR2 from the germline V gene are SNHLY and FYNNEI.

This clonotype was picked up many times. This chain joins TRBV6-5 and TRBJ1-2; 10 bases agree with TRBD1. Germline V gives CDR1 MNHEY, CDR2 SVGAGI. CDR3 length: 15 amino acids. Unmatched junction bases numbered 5, after V lost 4 bases and J lost 3 bases. The CDR3 sequence: CASSSWTGGDYGYTF. The CDR3 nucleotides are TGTGCCAGCAGTTCGTGGACAGGGGGAGACTATGGCTACACCTTC.

This clonotype was recorded a few times. CDR3 nucleotide sequence: TGTGCCAGCAGTTTATCTCAGGGACCAACCTACGAGCAGTACTTC. Protein: CASSLSQGPTYEQYF. The rearrangement links TRBV28 to TRBJ2-7; D is possibly TRBD1 or TRBD2 (5 bases each). This CDR3 is 15 amino acids long. V lost 1 base, J lost 2 bases, and 12 bases lay in between. Germline lookup yields CDR1 MDHEN and CDR2 SYDVKM.

The rearrangement uses TRBV27 and TRBJ1-6; 9 bases are a match to TRBD1. Trimming took 10 bases from V and 7 from J; bases not matched to a gene: 5. Germline V gene data show CDR1 as MNHEY and CDR2 as SMNVEV (reference sequence). CDR3 length equals 13 residues. The CDR3 here is CAKETGGNSPLHF. In nucleotides, the CDR3 is TGTGCCAAAGAGACAGGGGGAAATTCACCCCTCCACTTT.